A single sample is the source of the 9 T cell receptor beta chains below, sequenced in a study of tumor-infiltrating lymphocytes in primary liver carcinoma. Blood RNA was derived from unsorted whole blood, and germline DNA was extracted too. With 500 ng total RNA as template and a constant-region primer, TCR beta cDNA was made. Construction of TCR beta libraries relied on three successive nested multiplex PCR rounds employing slightly modified ARM-PCR. Forward primers for TRBV1-TRBV30 and a C-beta reverse primer served the first two PCR rounds, at 10 cycles each. TCRdb re-called the multiplex PCR reads with MiXCR, one entry per CDR3 protein. The sample lists fewer than 350,000 distinct CDR3 sequences, about 60% occurring once. The sample taken for sequencing was peripheral blood. The origin of the receptors is a man between 40 and 49 years old with primary liver carcinoma and hepatitis B virus infection.

The V and J genes are TRBV6-6 and TRBJ2-3; D gene ambiguous. V gave up 0 bases and J gave up 8 bases, with 21 bases separating them. The CDR3 length is 17 residues. CDR1 and CDR2 from the germline V gene are MNHNY and SVGAGI (reference sequence). Here the CDR3 reads CASSYSTGPESCGTQYF. The CDR3, as DNA: TGTGCCAGCAGTTACTCGACGGGTCCGGAGTCATGTGGTACGCAGTATTTT.

The rearrangement uses TRBV7-9 and TRBJ2-1; TRBD2 matches 9 bases. Germline V lookup: CDR1 SEHNR, CDR2 FQNEAQ (reference sequence). V trimming: 1 base; J trimming: 4 bases; junction bases outside the gene matches: 5. The length of the CDR3 is 16 residues. In nucleotides, the CDR3 is TGTGCCAGCAGCTTAGAGCCTAGCGGGAAATACAATGAGCAGTTCTTC. Protein: CASSLEPSGKYNEQFF.

In regard to this clonotype: This is likely a read error, given that the CDR3 carries no conserved phenylalanine or tryptophan at its end. This chain connects TRBV5-4 to TRBJ2-3; 8 bases fit TRBD2. Losses at the gene ends were 0 bases for V and 6 bases for J; bases not matched to a gene: 9. The CDR3 runs to 16 residues. From germline, CDR1 is SGHNT and CDR2 YYREEE (reference sequence). In DNA form, the CDR3 reads TGTGCCAGCAGCTTGGAAGGTAGCGGGGTCACCGATACGCAGTATTAT. Its protein is CASSLEGSGVTDTQYY.

Comments on this clonotype: A much larger clone sits a single nucleotide away, making a read error possible. The genes are TRBV12-3 or TRBV12-4 and TRBJ2-1; 12 nucleotides match TRBD2. CDR3 length: 16 residues. The DNA for the CDR3 is TGTGTCAGCAGTTTAAGGCTAGCGGGAGGGTACAATGAGCAGTTCTTC. It specifies CVSSLRLAGGYNEQFF.

This clonotype was counted a few times. V is TRBV10-2 and J is TRBJ1-1; tentatively, D is TRBD1 (6 bases). Per the germline V gene, CDR1 is WSHSY and CDR2 is SAAADI. The CDR3 spans 12 residues. V was pared by 9 bases and J by 5 bases, with 13 bases between. CDR3 nucleotides: TGCGCCAGGAGAGGGGGATGTACTGAAGCTTTCTTT. Its protein is CARRGGCTEAFF.

J is TRBJ2-3 and V is TRBV6-1, with 11 bases identical to TRBD2. The CDR3 consists of 17 residues. With 4 bases clipped from V and 2 bases from J, the junction kept 8 bases outside the gene matches. Per germline, CDR1 MNHNS and CDR2 SASEGT. CDR3 amino acids: CASSGSSGRSLTDTQYF. The CDR3 DNA reads TGTGCCAGCAGTGGTTCTAGCGGGAGGAGCCTCACAGATACGCAGTATTTT.

A word on this clonotype: A read error is possible here, since a much larger clone lies one base away. The chain recombines TRBV6-6 with TRBJ2-3, with D hard to call. CDR1 is MNHNY, CDR2 SVGAGI, per germline (reference sequence). The V and J ends lost 4 bases and 6 bases respectively, with 8 bases between them. This CDR3 contains 12 residues. The CDR3 is CASSSTRDTQYF. The CDR3 DNA sequence: TGTGCCAGCAGTTCCACCAGGGATACGCAGTATTTT.

This clonotype was counted only a few times. This rearrangement joins TRBV6-1 to TRBJ1-4; D is uncertain. Trimming left V 9 bases short and J 6 bases short, with 14 bases between. The CDR3 totals 13 residues. Germline V gives CDR1 MNHNS, CDR2 SASEGT. The CDR3 spells CASRELGDEKLFF. The CDR3, as DNA: TGTGCCAGTAGGGAATTGGGAGATGAAAAACTGTTTTTT.

The V gene is TRBV30, the J gene TRBJ1-3, with no clear D. The CDR3 sequence is 13 residues long. The germline gives CDR1 GTSNPN, CDR2 SVGIG (reference sequence). V was trimmed by 2 bases and J by 2 bases, leaving 7 bases between them. CDR3: CAWSSDPGNTIYF. The CDR3 region has the DNA TGTGCCTGGAGTTCCGACCCTGGAAACACCATATATTTT.